This note documents a single T cell receptor beta chain sequence. With UMI labels, 5' RACE was used to prepare the TRB cDNA libraries. TCRdb reworked the 5' RACE reads into one entry per CDR3 protein, no DNA. The sample's table shows tens of thousands of distinct CDR3 sequences. The data were taken from a study of CXCR3-negative and CXCR3-positive naive CD8 T cells. Germline V lookup: CDR1 SQVTM, CDR2 ANQGSEA. The CDR3 loop spans 18 amino acids. This rearrangement joins TRBV29-1 to TRBJ2-2; TCRdb reports TRBD1, a call that lacks DNA to check it against. Sample: naive CXCR3- CD8+ T cells from blood. Subset here: CD45RO-CCR7+CD27+CD95- naive CD8+ T cells lacking CXCR3 (TNR3-). This clonotype was obtained from a human donor in good health. Some clones in this sample may be carry-over from other donors' samples. The CDR3 spells CSAPSPGQGGLNAGELFF.